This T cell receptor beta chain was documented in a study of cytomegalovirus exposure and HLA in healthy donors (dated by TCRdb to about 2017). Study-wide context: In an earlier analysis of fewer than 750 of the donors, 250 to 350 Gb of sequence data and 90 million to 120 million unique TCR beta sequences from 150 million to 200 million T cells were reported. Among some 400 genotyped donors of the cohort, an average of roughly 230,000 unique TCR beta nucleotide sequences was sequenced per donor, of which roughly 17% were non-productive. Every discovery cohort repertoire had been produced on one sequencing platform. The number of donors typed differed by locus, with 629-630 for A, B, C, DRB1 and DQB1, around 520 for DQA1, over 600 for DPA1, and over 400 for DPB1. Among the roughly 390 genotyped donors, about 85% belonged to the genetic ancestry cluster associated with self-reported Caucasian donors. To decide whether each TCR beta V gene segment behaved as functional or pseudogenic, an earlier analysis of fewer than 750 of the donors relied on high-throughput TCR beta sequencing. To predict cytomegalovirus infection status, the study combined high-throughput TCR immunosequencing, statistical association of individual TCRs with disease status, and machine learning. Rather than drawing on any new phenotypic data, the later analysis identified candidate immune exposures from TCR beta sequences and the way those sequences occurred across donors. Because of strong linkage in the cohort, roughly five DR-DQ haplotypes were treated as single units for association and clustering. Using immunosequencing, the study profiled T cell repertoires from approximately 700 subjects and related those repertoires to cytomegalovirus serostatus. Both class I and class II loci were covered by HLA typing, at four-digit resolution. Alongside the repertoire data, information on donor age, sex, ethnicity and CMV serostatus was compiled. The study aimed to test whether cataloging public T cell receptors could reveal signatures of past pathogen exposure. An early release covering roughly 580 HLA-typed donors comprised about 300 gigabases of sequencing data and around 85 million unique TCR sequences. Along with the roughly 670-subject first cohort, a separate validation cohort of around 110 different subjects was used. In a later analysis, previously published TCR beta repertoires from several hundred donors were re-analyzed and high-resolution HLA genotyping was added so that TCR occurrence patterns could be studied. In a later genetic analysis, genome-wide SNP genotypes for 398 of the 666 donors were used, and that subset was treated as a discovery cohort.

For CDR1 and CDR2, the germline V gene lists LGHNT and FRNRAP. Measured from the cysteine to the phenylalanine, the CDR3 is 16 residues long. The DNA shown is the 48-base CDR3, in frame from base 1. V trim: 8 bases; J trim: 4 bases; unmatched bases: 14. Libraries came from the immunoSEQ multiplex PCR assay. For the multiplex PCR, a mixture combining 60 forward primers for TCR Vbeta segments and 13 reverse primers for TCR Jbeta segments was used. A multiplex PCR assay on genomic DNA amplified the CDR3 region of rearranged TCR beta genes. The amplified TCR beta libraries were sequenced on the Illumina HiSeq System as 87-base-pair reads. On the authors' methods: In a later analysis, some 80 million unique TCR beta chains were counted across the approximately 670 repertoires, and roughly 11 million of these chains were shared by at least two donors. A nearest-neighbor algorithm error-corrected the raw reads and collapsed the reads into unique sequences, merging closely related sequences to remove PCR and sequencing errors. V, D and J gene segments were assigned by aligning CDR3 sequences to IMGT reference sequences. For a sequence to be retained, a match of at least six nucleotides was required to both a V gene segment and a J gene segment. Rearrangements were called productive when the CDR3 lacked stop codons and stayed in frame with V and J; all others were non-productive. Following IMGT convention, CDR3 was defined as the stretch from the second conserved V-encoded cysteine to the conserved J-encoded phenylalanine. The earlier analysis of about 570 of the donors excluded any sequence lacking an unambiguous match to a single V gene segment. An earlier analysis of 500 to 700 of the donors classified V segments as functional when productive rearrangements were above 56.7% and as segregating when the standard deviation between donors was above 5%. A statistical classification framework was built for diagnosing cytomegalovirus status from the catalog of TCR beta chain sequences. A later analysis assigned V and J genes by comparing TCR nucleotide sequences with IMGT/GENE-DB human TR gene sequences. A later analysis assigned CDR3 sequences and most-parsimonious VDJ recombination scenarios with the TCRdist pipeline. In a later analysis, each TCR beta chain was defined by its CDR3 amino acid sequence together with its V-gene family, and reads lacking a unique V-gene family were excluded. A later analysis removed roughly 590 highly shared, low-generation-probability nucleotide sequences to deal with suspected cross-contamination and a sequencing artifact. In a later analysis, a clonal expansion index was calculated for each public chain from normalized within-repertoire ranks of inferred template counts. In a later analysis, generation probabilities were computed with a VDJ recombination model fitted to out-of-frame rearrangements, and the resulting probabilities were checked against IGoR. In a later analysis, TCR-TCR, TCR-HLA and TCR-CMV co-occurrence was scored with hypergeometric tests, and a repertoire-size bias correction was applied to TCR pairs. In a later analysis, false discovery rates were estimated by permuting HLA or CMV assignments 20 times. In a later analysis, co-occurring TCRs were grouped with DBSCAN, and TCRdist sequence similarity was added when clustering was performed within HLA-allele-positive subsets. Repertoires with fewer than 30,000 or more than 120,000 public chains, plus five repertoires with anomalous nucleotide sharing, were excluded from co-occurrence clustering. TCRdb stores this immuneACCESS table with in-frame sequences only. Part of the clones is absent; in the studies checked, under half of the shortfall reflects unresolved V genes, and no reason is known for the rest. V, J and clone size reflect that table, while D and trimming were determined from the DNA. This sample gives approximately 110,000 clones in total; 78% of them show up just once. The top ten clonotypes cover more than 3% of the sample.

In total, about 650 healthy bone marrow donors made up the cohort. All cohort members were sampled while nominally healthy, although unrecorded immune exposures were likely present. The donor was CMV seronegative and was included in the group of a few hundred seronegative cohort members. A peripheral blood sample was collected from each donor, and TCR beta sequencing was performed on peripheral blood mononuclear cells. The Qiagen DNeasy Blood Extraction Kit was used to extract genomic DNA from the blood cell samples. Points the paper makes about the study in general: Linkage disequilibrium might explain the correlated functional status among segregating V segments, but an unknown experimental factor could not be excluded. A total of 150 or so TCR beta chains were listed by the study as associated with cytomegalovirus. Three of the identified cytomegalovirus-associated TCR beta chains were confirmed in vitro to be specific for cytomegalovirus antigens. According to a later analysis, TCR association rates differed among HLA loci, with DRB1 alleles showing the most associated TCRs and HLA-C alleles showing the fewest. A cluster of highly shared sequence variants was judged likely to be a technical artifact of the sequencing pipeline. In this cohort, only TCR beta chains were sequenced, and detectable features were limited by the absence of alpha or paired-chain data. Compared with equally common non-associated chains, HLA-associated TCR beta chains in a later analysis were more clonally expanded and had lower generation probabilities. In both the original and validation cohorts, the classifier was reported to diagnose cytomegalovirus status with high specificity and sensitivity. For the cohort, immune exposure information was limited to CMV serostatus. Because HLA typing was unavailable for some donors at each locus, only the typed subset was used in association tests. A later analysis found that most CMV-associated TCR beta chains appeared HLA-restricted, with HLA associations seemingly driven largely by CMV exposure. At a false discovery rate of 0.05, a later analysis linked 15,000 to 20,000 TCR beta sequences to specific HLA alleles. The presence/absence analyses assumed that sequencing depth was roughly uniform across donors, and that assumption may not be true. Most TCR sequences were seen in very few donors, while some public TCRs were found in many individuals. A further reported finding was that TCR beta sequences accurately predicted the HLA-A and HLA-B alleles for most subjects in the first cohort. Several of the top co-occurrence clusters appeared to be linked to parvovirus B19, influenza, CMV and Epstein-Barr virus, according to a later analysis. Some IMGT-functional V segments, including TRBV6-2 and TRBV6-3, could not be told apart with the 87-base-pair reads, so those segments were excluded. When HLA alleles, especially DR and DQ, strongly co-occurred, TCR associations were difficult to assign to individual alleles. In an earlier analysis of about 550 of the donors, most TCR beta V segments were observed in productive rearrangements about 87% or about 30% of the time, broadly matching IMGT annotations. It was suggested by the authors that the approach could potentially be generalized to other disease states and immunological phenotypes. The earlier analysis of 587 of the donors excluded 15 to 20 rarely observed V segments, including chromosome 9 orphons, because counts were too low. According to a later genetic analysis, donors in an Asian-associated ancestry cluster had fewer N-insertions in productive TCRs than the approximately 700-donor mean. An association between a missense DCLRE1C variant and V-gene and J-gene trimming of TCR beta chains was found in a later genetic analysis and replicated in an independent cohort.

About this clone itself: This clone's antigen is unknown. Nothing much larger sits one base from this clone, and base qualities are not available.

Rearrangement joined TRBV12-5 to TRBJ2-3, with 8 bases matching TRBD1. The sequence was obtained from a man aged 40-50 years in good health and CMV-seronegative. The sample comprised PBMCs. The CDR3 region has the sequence CASRIQDRAPADTQYF. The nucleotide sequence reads TGTGCTAGTAGGATACAGGACAGGGCCCCCGCAGATACGCAGTATTTT.